This TCR beta chain was identified in a study of identical twins. Findings and limits, study-wide: Among beta out-of-frame sequences, excess sharing between twins appeared weaker.

This clonotype occurred many times. Antigen specificity is unknown. The V gene's germline CDR1 is SGHRS and CDR2 YFSETQ. Deletions cut 6 bases from V and 6 bases from J, with 13 bases between. The CDR3 is 13 residues long. MiXCR, applied by TCRdb to the 5' RACE reads, yields one record per CDR3 protein. The sample consists of approximately 500,000 distinct CDR3 sequences, roughly 15% of them appearing once. This sample also belongs to another study, concerning yellow fever vaccine responses in identical twins. This second study says: Twins reportedly appeared to share part of their vaccine T cell response while keeping part individual.

The chain couples TRBV5-1 to TRBJ2-1; no clear D gene. The specimen was CD4+ T cells sorted from blood. This receptor was taken from a woman younger than 30 in good health. CDR3 sequence: CASTSDGFNEQFF. Here the CDR3 DNA reads TGCGCCAGCACCTCGGACGGGTTCAATGAGCAGTTCTTC.